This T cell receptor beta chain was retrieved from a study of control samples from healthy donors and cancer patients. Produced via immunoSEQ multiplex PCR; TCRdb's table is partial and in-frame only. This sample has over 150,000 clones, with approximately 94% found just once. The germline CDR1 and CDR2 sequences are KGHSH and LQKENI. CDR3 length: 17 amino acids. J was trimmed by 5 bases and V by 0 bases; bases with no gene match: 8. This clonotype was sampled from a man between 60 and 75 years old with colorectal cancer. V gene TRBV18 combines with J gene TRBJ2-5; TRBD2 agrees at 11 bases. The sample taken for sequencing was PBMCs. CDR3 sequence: CASSPPGLAGGPETQYF. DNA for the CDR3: TGTGCCAGCTCACCACCGGGCCTAGCGGGGGGCCCCGAGACCCAGTACTTC.